This passage covers 10 T cell receptor beta chains from one sample sequenced in a study of CD8+ T cells in alopecia areata. Sequencing used cDNA as its template, made by extracting RNA and reverse transcribing it. Profiling relied on immunoSEQ multiplex PCR, and the TCRdb table lists in-frame clones only, not all of them. This sample carries 80,000 to 100,000 clones, 44% of them seen once, and the ten largest clones take around 18%. Specified treatment: oral pan-JAK inhibitor, 5-10 mg twice daily. The specimen was CD8+ T cells sorted from blood, collected at week 24, from a patient treated with tofacitinib. The receptor source for this set is a human donor with alopecia areata.

This clone was counted a few times. The DNA is omitted, as the CDR3 cannot be located on it reliably, and the CDR3 follows TCRdb's listing. This rearrangement joins TRBV7-3 to TRBJ2-1; TRBD1, the D gene given by the table, was not confirmed from the DNA. The germline V gene has CDR1 SGHTA and CDR2 FQGTGA. The CDR3 region is 13 residues in length, termini included. CDR3 protein: CASSLVGPGAKFF.

The chain links TRBV27 to TRBJ2-7; 8 bases match TRBD2. CDR3 length equals 13 residues. Per the germline V gene, CDR1 is MNHEY and CDR2 is SMNVEV (reference sequence). V trimming: 6 bases; J trimming: 3 bases; junction bases outside the gene matches: 4. CDR3 coding DNA: TGTGCCAGCAGGGGGACTAGAGTCTACGAGCAGTACTTC. Its translation is CASRGTRVYEQYF.

This clone has a handful of counts. The rearrangement joins TRBV6-6 to TRBJ1-5; D remains ambiguous. Trimming stripped 5 bases from V and 9 bases from J, with 17 bases between. CDR1 and CDR2 from the germline V gene are MNHNY and SVGAGI (reference sequence). The CDR3 is 14 amino acids. The CDR3 bases are TGTGCCAGCAGTCCAGACATATCGGTATCGCCCCAGCATTTT. Translated: CASSPDISVSPQHF.

This clone was counted a single time. V usage is TRBV2 and J usage is TRBJ2-3; 10 bases align to TRBD2. Germline V gene data show CDR1 as SNHLY and CDR2 as FYNNEI. This CDR3 is built from 15 residues. Trimming took 3 bases from V and 2 from J; bases not matched to a gene: 2. DNA for the CDR3: TGTGCCAGCAGTGAGGGACTAGCGTACACAGATACGCAGTATTTT. It translates to CASSEGLAYTDTQYF.

The chain carries TRBV4-1 and TRBJ2-7; 7 positions agree with TRBD2. V lost 4 bases, J lost 0 bases, and 6 bases stayed unmatched. The CDR3 totals 15 residues. CDR1 and CDR2 from the germline V gene are MGHRA and YSYEKL. Here the CDR3 DNA reads TGCGCCAGCAGCCTACGAGCGGGACCCTCCTACGAGCAGTACTTC. Protein sequence: CASSLRAGPSYEQYF.

This clone came up a few times. V is TRBV4-3 and J is TRBJ2-6; TRBD2 might be the D (6 bases). Germline CDR1 LGHNA, CDR2 YSLEER. There are 16 residues in the CDR3. Trimming took off 4 bases at V and 1 base at J, with 11 bases between the two ends. CDR3 loop: CASSLKEGSGANVLTF. CDR3 sequence (DNA): TGCGCCAGCAGCCTTAAGGAGGGTTCTGGGGCCAACGTCCTGACTTTC.

This clone appeared a few times. The rearrangement links TRBV7-9 to TRBJ2-1, with 7 positions matching TRBD1. V was clipped by 4 bases and J by 8 bases; unmatched bases: 11. CDR1 and CDR2 (germline): SEHNR, FQNEAQ (reference sequence). The CDR3 sequence is 15 residues long. The CDR3 DNA reads TGTGCCAGCAGCTCGTCGACAGGGTATATGGATGAGCAGTTCTTC. Translated, it gives CASSSSTGYMDEQFF.

V usage is TRBV27 and J usage is TRBJ1-2; the match to TRBD1 covers 7 bases. CDR1 MNHEY and CDR2 SMNVEV come from the germline V gene (reference sequence). J lost 4 bases, V lost 5 bases, and 7 bases had no gene match. The length of the CDR3 is 14 residues. CDR3 loop: CASSPRGQIYGYTF. The CDR3 nucleotides are TGTGCCAGCAGTCCGAGGGGACAGATCTATGGCTACACCTTC.

This clone was seen more than once but under ten times. DNA for the CDR3: TGTGCCAGCAGAGGGGACAGGGAGGGGGCTATGAACACTGAAGCTTTCTTT. Protein product: CASRGDREGAMNTEAFF. The V and J genes are TRBV2 and TRBJ1-1; 9 bases are a match to TRBD1. CDR3 length: 17 residues. Trimming took 6 bases from V and 0 from J; bases not matched to a gene: 11. Germline V gene data show CDR1 as SNHLY and CDR2 as FYNNEI.

The V call is TRBV9, the J call TRBJ2-7, with TRBD2 matching 11 bases. Germline V gene lookup returns CDR1 SGDLS and CDR2 YYNGEE. CDR3 size: 15 residues. V lost 3 bases to trimming and J lost 5 bases; unmatched junction nucleotides: 7. The CDR3 DNA follows: TGTGCCAGCAGCGAGTTCGGACTAGCGGGCGACGAGCAGTACTTC. This encodes CASSEFGLAGDEQYF.